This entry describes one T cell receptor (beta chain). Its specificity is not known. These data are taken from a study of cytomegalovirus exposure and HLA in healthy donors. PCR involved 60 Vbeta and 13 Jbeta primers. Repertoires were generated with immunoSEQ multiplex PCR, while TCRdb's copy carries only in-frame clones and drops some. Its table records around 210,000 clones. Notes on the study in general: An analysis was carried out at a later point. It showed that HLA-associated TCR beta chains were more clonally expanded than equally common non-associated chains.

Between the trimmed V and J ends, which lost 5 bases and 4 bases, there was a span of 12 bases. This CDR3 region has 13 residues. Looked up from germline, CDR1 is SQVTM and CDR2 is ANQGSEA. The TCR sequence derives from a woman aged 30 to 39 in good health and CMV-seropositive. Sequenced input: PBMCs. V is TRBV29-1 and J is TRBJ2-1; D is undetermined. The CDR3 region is CSVLGWPYNEQFF. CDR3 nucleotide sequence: TGCAGCGTTCTTGGTTGGCCTTACAATGAGCAGTTCTTC.